The 23 T cell receptor beta chains given below trace back to one sample, sequenced in a study of T cells in Graves' hyperthyroidism and ophthalmopathy. TCR beta CDR3 regions were amplified from RNA transcripts. First-round RT-PCR with HTBI primers amplified the TCR CDR3 region. TCRdb reprocessed the multiplex PCR reads with MiXCR, giving one entry per CDR3 protein. The sample holds hundreds of thousands of distinct CDR3 sequences, approximately 17% seen once. The sequenced material came from blood. The receptors come from a woman under 30 with Graves' ophthalmopathy.

The V call is TRBV28, the J call TRBJ1-2; weak D call: TRBD1 (5 bases). This CDR3 spans 14 amino acids. V lost 5 bases, J lost 5 bases, and 15 bases lay in between. Looked up from germline, CDR1 is MDHEN and CDR2 is SYDVKM. The CDR3 loop is CASSPSGRSYGYTF. In DNA, the CDR3 is TGTGCCAGCAGTCCCTCGGGGCGCTCATATGGCTACACCTTC.

The rearrangement joins TRBV10-3 to TRBJ1-5, with 8 positions matching TRBD1. The V and J ends lost 2 bases and 9 bases, in that order; junction bases with no gene match: 15. This CDR3 is built from 17 residues. Per germline, CDR1 ENHRY and CDR2 SYGVKD. The CDR3 protein is CAISELDEAGGPGPQHF. CDR3 in DNA: TGTGCCATCAGTGAGCTCGATGAGGCAGGGGGCCCAGGGCCCCAGCATTTT.

This clonotype was counted ten times or more. J is TRBJ1-1 and V is TRBV18; D is unresolved. The length of the CDR3 is 16 residues. Germline CDR1 reads KGHSH; CDR2 reads LQKENI. The germline V and J ends were trimmed by 0 bases and 5 bases, with 16 bases remaining between them. The CDR3 DNA is TGTGCCAGCTCACCACCGTATCAAGGCCCGAAGACTGAAGCTTTCTTT. This translates into CASSPPYQGPKTEAFF.

This clonotype was counted at least ten times. This rearrangement joins TRBV7-3 to TRBJ2-7; 9 nucleotides agree with TRBD2. CDR1 and CDR2 (germline): SGHTA, FQGTGA. V trimming: 5 bases; J trimming: 2 bases; junction bases outside the gene matches: 7. The CDR3 extends over 15 amino acids. The CDR3, as DNA: TGTGCCAGCAGCGTGAGCGGGGGGCCAACCTACGAGCAGTACTTC. This encodes CASSVSGGPTYEQYF.

This clonotype was seen repeatedly, ten times or more. The chain is built from TRBV2 and TRBJ2-1; TRBD2 aligns across 13 bases. CDR3 length equals 17 residues. V lost 8 bases, J lost 0 bases, and 7 bases stayed unmatched. Germline lookup yields CDR1 SNHLY and CDR2 FYNNEI. CDR3 sequence reads: CASLTSGRTSSYNEQFF. As DNA, the CDR3 is TGTGCCAGCCTGACTAGCGGGAGGACAAGCTCCTACAATGAGCAGTTCTTC. The full variable domain, with the rest looked up from reference TRBV2 and TRBJ2-1, is EPEVTQTPSHQVTQMGQEVILRCVPISNHLYFYWYRQILGQKVEFLVSFYNNEISEKSEIFDDQFSVERPDGSNFTLKIRSTKLEDSAMYFCASLTSGRTSSYNEQFFGPGTRLTVL.

This clonotype was recorded at least ten times. This chain connects TRBV3-1 to TRBJ2-4; 10 nucleotides line up with TRBD2. In germline, CDR1 is LGHDT, CDR2 YNNKEL (reference sequence). After removal of 5 bases from V and 3 bases from J, the junction contained 7 bases not matched to a gene. This CDR3 is 16 amino acids long. In DNA form, the CDR3 reads TGTGCCAGCAGCTACGTTGCTAGCGGGGGCAAAAACATTCAGTACTTC. It translates to CASSYVASGGKNIQYF.

The sample holds one count of this clonotype. This sequence joins TRBV5-6 and TRBJ2-4, with 7 nucleotides matching TRBD1. With 4 bases clipped from V and 6 bases from J, the junction kept 10 bases outside the gene matches. This CDR3 has 15 residues. CDR1 SGHDT and CDR2 YYEEEE come from the germline V gene. The CDR3 sequence is CASSQTGDSGNIQYF. The CDR3 DNA is TGTGCCAGCAGCCAAACAGGGGATTCGGGAAACATTCAGTACTTC.

This chain links TRBV2 with TRBJ2-7; TRBD2 agrees at 9 bases. The CDR3 covers 13 residues. V lost 6 bases to trimming and J lost 6 bases; unmatched junction nucleotides: 6. CDR1 SNHLY and CDR2 FYNNEI come from the germline V gene. This CDR3 is CASRPTSGPEQYF. The CDR3 bases are TGTGCCAGCAGGCCAACTAGCGGGCCCGAGCAGTACTTC.

This clonotype was recorded a few times. The rearrangement uses TRBV20-1 and TRBJ1-2; D is ambiguous. V lost 0 bases, J lost 7 bases, and 15 bases lay in between. The CDR3 is made up of 14 amino acids. Germline V CDR1 and CDR2: DFQATT, SNEGSKA (reference sequence). The CDR3 DNA reads as TGCAGTGCTAGAGAAGGAGGGTTCTTCGGTGGCTACACCTTC. This translates into CSAREGGFFGGYTF.

This chain uses TRBV11-3 with TRBJ2-1; 9 bases match TRBD2. The V gene end was trimmed by 5 bases and the J gene end by 6 bases; junction bases not matched to a gene: 8. This CDR3 contains 15 residues. Germline V lookup: CDR1 SGHNT, CDR2 YENEEA. The CDR3 here is CASSPGLASTNEQFF. CDR3 nucleotides: TGTGCCAGCAGCCCCGGACTAGCGAGTACCAATGAGCAGTTCTTC.

This clonotype was detected a few times. The genes are TRBV3-1 and TRBJ2-7; TRBD2 aligns across 8 bases. The CDR3 consists of 14 residues. Germline V gene sequence: CDR1 LGHDT, CDR2 YNNKEL (reference sequence). The V and J ends lost 5 bases and 2 bases, in that order; junction bases with no gene match: 5. CDR3 sequence reads: CASSEAGLAYEQYF. CDR3 in DNA: TGTGCCAGCAGCGAAGCGGGACTAGCCTACGAGCAGTACTTC.

The chain carries TRBV27 and TRBJ2-7; 8 positions agree with TRBD2. Germline-derived CDR1 and CDR2 are MNHEY and SMNVEV (reference sequence). V lost 4 bases, J lost 0 bases, and 8 bases stayed unmatched. The CDR3 contains 16 residues. In nucleotides, the CDR3 is TGTGCCAGCAGTTCCCCGGGGGGGATAAACTCCTACGAGCAGTACTTC. Protein product: CASSSPGGINSYEQYF.

V gene TRBV30 combines with J gene TRBJ1-1; D is undetermined. The CDR3 covers 14 residues. Trimming left V 2 bases short and J 10 bases short, with 20 bases between. CDR1 and CDR2 from the germline V gene are GTSNPN and SVGIG (reference sequence). The CDR3 DNA sequence: TGTGCCTGGAGTCAGCGGGAGGACTCCCCGATAGCTTTCTTT. It specifies CAWSQREDSPIAFF.

The chain carries TRBV11-2 and TRBJ2-2, with D possibly matching TRBD1 (6 bases). V gave up 4 bases and J gave up 7 bases, with 10 bases separating them. Germline values: CDR1 SGHAT, CDR2 FQNNGV. The CDR3 extends over 13 amino acids. The chain's CDR3 is CASSSQGSGELFF. CDR3 nucleotide sequence: TGTGCCAGCAGCTCACAGGGTAGCGGGGAGCTGTTTTTT.

This clonotype was seen many times. This chain links TRBV7-2 with TRBJ1-1, with 7 bases matching TRBD1. Germline lookup yields CDR1 SGHTA and CDR2 FQGNSA. This CDR3 contains 15 residues. V was pared by 2 bases and J by 3 bases, with 6 bases of the junction left unmatched. CDR3 loop: CASSLSTGYDTEAFF. The CDR3 nucleotides read TGTGCCAGCAGCTTATCGACAGGGTACGACACTGAAGCTTTCTTT. Looking up the rest from reference TRBV7-2 and TRBJ1-1 gives the full variable domain: GAGVSQSPSNKVTEKGKDVELRCDPISGHTALYWYRQSLGQGLEFLIYFQGNSAPDKSGLPSDRFSAERTGGSVSTLTIQRTQQEDSAVYLCASSLSTGYDTEAFFGQGTRLTVV.

This clonotype was seen at least ten times. V and J are TRBV11-2 and TRBJ2-3; 7 bases are shared with TRBD1. V was clipped by 1 base and J by 4 bases; unmatched bases: 8. The CDR3 contains 16 residues. The germline CDR1 and CDR2 sequences are SGHAT and FQNNGV. As DNA, the CDR3 is TGTGCCAGCAGCTTAGCAGGGGGAGCGTCATCAGATACGCAGTATTTT. It is translated as CASSLAGGASSDTQYF.

This clonotype was seen at least ten times. This chain joins TRBV20-1 and TRBJ1-1; D remains ambiguous. The germline gives CDR1 DFQATT, CDR2 SNEGSKA (reference sequence). The CDR3 runs to 12 residues. The CDR3 is CRAEDALDEAFF. The CDR3 nucleotides read TGCAGGGCGGAGGACGCATTAGATGAAGCTTTCTTT.

This clonotype appeared many times. The chain couples TRBV29-1 to TRBJ2-3; 11 bases agree with TRBD2. The CDR3 runs 19 residues. CDR1 is SQVTM and CDR2 is ANQGSEA in the germline V gene. V lost 4 bases, J lost 3 bases, and 18 bases stayed unmatched. CDR3 loop: CSVVNELAGVPSETDTQYF. CDR3 nucleotides: TGCAGCGTTGTTAATGAACTAGCGGGAGTTCCCAGTGAGACAGATACGCAGTATTTT.

This clonotype has a handful of counts. The V gene is TRBV19, the J gene TRBJ2-7; 12 positions agree with TRBD2. Trimming cost V 5 bases and J 5 bases; bases outside gene matches: 10. This CDR3 has 16 residues. Germline V gene sequence: CDR1 LNHDA, CDR2 SQIVND (reference sequence). CDR3 sequence (DNA): TGTGCCAGTAGTTCGTCGACTAGCGGGAGTATCAACGAGCAGTACTTC. Amino acid sequence: CASSSSTSGSINEQYF.

This clonotype was seen many times. The rearrangement links TRBV2 to TRBJ1-1, with unresolved D. The germline V gene has CDR1 SNHLY and CDR2 FYNNEI. V lost 5 bases, J lost 12 bases, and 10 bases lay in between. The CDR3 contains 10 residues. The CDR3 loop reads CASSTASPFF. The CDR3 nucleotides are TGTGCCAGCAGTACAGCGTCCCCTTTCTTT.

This clonotype was seen ten or more times. The chain combines TRBV20-1 with TRBJ1-2; the D gene is possibly TRBD1 (5 bases). Germline CDR1 and CDR2: DFQATT and SNEGSKA (reference sequence). The CDR3 length is 14 residues. Trimming took off 3 bases at V and 1 base at J, with 12 bases between the two ends. The CDR3 here is CSASGGGYNYGYTF. The CDR3 nucleotides are TGCAGTGCTAGCGGGGGGGGGTATAACTATGGCTACACCTTC.

In its sample, this clonotype was seen a few times. The rearrangement joins TRBV6-1 to TRBJ2-5; TRBD1 matches at 9 bases. With 3 bases clipped from V and 4 bases from J, the junction kept 9 bases outside the gene matches. The CDR3 length is 16 residues. The germline CDR1 and CDR2 sequences are MNHNS and SASEGT. This CDR3 is CASSDWTGARSETQYF. The DNA for the CDR3 is TGTGCCAGCAGTGATTGGACAGGGGCGAGGTCAGAGACCCAGTACTTC.

The chain carries TRBV5-6 and TRBJ2-7; 11 positions agree with TRBD2. V gave up 1 base and J gave up 4 bases; unmatched junction bases: 10. This CDR3 has 17 residues. Germline lookup yields CDR1 SGHDT and CDR2 YYEEEE. The chain's CDR3 is CASSLTSGGAFLYEQYF. For the CDR3, the DNA is TGTGCCAGCAGCTTGACTAGCGGGGGTGCTTTTCTTTACGAGCAGTACTTC.